This T cell receptor beta chain comes out of a study of blood T cell repertoires in COVID-19. The assay was immunoSEQ multiplex PCR, and TCRdb's table has in-frame clones only and misses some. The table lists 25,000 or so clones, 94% of them singletons. The CDR3 is 16 amino acids. Germline loops: CDR1 MRHNA, CDR2 SNTAGT. V lost 6 bases to trimming and J lost 1 base; unmatched junction nucleotides: 9. The chain employs TRBV6-4 and TRBJ2-3, with TRBD1 matching over 8 bases. The sequencing input was peripheral blood. The sequence derives from a woman between 50 and 59 years old with active COVID-19. The CDR3 coding sequence is TGTGCCAGCAGGGATAAAGGACAGGGACGCACAGATACGCAGTATTTT. Its translation: CASRDKGQGRTDTQYF.